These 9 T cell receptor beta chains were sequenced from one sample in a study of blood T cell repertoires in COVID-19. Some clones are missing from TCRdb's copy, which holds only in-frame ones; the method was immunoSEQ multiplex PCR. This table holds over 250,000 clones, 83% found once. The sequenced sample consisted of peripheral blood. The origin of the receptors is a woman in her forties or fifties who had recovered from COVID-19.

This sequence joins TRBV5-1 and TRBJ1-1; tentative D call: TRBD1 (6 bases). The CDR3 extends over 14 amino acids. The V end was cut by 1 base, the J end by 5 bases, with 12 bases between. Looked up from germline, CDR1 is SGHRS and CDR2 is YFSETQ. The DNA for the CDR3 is TGCGCCAGCAGCTTGTCCAGGGGATCGACTGAAGCTTTCTTT. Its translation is CASSLSRGSTEAFF.

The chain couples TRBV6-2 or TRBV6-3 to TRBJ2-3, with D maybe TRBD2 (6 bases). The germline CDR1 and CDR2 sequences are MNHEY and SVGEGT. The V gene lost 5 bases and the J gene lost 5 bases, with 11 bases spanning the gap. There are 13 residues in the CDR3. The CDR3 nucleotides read TGTGCCAGCAGTAAACCAGCGGGAGATACGCAGTATTTT. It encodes CASSKPAGDTQYF.

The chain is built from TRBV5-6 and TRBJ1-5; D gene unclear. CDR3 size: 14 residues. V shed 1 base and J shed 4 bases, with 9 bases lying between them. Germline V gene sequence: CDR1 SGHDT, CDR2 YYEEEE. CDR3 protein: CASSLLSGNQPQHF. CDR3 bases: TGTGCCAGCAGCTTGTTATCCGGGAATCAGCCCCAGCATTTT.

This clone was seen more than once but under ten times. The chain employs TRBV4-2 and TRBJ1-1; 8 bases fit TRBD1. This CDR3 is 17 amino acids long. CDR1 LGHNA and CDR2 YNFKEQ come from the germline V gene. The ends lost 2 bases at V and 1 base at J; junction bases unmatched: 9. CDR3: CASSQRTVGQGNTEAFF. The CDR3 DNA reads TGTGCCAGCAGCCAACGAACGGTTGGACAGGGGAACACTGAAGCTTTCTTT.

The DNA of the CDR3 is TGTGCCAGTAAGGAGGTGCATACCACAGATACGCAGTATTTT. Translating it yields CASKEVHTTDTQYF. The chain employs TRBV19 and TRBJ2-3; a weak D match, TRBD2 (5 bases). The CDR3 has 14 amino acids. Germline values: CDR1 LNHDA, CDR2 SQIVND (reference sequence). The V end lost 7 bases, the J end lost 2 bases, and 13 bases lay between the germline ends.

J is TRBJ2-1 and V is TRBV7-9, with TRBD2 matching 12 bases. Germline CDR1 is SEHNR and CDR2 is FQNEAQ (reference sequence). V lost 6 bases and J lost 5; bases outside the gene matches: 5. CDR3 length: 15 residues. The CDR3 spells CASSHRTSGDNEQFF. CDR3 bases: TGTGCCAGCAGTCACAGGACTAGCGGGGACAATGAGCAGTTCTTC.

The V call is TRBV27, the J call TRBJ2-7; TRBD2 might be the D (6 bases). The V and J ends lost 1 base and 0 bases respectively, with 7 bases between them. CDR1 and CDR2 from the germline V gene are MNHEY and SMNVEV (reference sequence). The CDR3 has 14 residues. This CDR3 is CASSLYGGSYEQYF. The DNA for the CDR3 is TGTGCCAGCAGTTTATACGGGGGCTCCTACGAGCAGTACTTC.

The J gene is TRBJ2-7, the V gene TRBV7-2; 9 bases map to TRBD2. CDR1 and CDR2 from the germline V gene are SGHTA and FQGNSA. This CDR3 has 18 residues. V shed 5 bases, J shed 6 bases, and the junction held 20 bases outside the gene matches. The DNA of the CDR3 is TGTGCCAGCAGCCCCCAGGGGGTAGCGGGAGTGGGAATCGGCGAGCAGTACTTC. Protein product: CASSPQGVAGVGIGEQYF.

The CDR3 DNA reads TGTGCCAGCAGTTTGCAGGGTTTCTATGGCTACACCTTC. The encoded protein is CASSLQGFYGYTF. The V call is TRBV12-3 or TRBV12-4, the J call TRBJ1-2; possible D gene TRBD1, 5 bases. V lost 3 bases and J lost 4, with 9 bases in between. The CDR3 is made up of 13 amino acids.